This T cell receptor beta chain was found in a study of cytomegalovirus exposure and HLA in healthy donors. Study-level findings and limits: CMV serostatus was the only recorded immune exposure for donors. Highest at DRB1 and lowest at HLA-C, TCR association rates differed among HLA loci in a later analysis.

As to this clone: What it recognizes is unknown.

A multiplex PCR was run with 60 Vbeta primers and 13 Jbeta primers. Using immunoSEQ multiplex PCR, the repertoire was profiled, and TCRdb retains in-frame clones only, with some absent. The sample carries approximately 130,000 clones, approximately 80% recorded once. Looked up from germline, CDR1 is SGHTA and CDR2 is FQGNSA. The length of the CDR3 is 14 residues. V lost 4 bases and J lost 5, with 12 bases in between. The source material was PBMCs. The origin of this receptor is a woman between 40 and 55 years old in good health and CMV-seronegative. V gene TRBV7-2 combines with J gene TRBJ2-1; tentatively, D is TRBD1 (5 bases). CDR3 residues: CASSSFTGDNEQFF. For the CDR3, the DNA is TGTGCCAGCAGCTCGTTTACAGGTGACAATGAGCAGTTCTTC.